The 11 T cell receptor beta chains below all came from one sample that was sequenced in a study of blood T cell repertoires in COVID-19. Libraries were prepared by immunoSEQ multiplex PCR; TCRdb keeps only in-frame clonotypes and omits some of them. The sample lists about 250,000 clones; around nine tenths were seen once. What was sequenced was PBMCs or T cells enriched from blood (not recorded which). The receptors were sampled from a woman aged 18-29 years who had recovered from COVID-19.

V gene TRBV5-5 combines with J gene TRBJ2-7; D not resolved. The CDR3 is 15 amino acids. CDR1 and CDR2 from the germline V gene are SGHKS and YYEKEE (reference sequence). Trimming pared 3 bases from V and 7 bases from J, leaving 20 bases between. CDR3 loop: CASSSGVVGSREQYF. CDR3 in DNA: TGTGCCAGCAGCTCCGGAGTGGTCGGGTCGCGGGAGCAGTACTTC. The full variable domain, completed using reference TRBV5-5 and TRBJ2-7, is DAGVTQSPTHLIKTRGQQVTLRCSPISGHKSVSWYQQVLGQGPQFIFQYYEKEERGRGNFPDRFSARQFPNYSSELNVNALLLGDSALYLCASSSGVVGSREQYFGPGTRLTVT.

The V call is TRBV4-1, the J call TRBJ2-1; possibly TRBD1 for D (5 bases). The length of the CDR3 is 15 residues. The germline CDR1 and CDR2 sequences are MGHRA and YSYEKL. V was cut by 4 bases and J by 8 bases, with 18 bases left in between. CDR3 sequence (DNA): TGCGCCAGCAGCCTCCAAGGGGCACCAGAGGATGAGCAGTTCTTC. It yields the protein CASSLQGAPEDEQFF.

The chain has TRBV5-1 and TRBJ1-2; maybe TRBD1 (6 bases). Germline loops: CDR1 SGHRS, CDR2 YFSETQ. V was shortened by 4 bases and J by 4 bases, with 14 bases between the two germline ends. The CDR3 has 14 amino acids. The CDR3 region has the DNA TGCGCCAGCAGCCAATGGGGGGGCGGCTATGGCTACACCTTC. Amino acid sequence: CASSQWGGGYGYTF.

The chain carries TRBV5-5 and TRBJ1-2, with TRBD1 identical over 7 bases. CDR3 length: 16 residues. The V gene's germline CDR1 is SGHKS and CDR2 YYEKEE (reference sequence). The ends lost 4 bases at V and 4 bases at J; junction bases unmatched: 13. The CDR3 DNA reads TGTGCCAGCAGCCGTGCCGGGACAGATGGTATCTATGGCTACACCTTC. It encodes CASSRAGTDGIYGYTF.

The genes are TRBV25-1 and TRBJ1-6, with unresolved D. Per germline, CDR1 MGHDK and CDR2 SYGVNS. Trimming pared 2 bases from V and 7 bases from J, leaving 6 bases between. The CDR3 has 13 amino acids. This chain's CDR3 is CASSEQRNSPLHF. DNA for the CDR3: TGTGCCAGCAGTGAACAGAGGAATTCACCCCTCCACTTT.

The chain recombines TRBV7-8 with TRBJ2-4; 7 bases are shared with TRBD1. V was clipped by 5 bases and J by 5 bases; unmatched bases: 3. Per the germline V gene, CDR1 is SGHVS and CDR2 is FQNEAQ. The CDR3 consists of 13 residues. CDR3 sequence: CASSLDRENIQYF. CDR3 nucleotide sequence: TGTGCCAGCAGCCTAGACAGGGAAAACATTCAGTACTTC.

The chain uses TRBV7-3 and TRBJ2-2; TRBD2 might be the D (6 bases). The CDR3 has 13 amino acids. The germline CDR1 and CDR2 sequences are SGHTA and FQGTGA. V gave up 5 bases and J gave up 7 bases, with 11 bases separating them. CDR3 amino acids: CASSLPGGGELFF. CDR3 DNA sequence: TGTGCCAGCAGCCTACCCGGGGGCGGGGAGCTGTTTTTT. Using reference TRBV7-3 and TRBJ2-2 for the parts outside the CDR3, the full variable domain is GAGVSQTPSNKVTEKGKYVELRCDPISGHTALYWYRQSLGQGPEFLIYFQGTGAADDSGLPNDRFFAVRPEGSVSTLKIQRTERGDSAVYLCASSLPGGGELFFGEGSRLTVL.

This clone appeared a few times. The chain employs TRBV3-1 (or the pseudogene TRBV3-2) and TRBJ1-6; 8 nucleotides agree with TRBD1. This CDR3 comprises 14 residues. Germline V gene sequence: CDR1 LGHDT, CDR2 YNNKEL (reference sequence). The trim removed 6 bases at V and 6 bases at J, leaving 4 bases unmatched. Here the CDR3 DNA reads TGTGCCAGCAGTGACAGGGGTAGTAATTCACCCCTCCACTTT. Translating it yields CASSDRGSNSPLHF.

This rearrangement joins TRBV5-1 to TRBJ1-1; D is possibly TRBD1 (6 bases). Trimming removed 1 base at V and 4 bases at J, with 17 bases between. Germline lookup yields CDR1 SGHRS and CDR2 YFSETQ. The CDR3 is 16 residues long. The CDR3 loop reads CASSLKKGDRGTEAFF. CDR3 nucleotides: TGCGCCAGCAGCTTGAAGAAGGGGGATAGGGGCACTGAAGCTTTCTTT.

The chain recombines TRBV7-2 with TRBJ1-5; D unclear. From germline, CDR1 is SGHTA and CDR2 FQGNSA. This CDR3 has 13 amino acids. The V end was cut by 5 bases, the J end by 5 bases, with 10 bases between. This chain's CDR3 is CASSRSGDQPQHF. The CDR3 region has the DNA TGTGCCAGCAGCAGATCGGGAGATCAGCCCCAGCATTTT.

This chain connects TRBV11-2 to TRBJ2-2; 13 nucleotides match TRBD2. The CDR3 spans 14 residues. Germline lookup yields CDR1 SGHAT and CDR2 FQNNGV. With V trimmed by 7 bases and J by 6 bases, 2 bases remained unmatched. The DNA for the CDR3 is TGTGCCAGCATCGGACTAGCGGGAGCCGGGGAGCTGTTTTTT. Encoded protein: CASIGLAGAGELFF.